A single sample is the source of the 27 T cell receptor beta chains below, sequenced in a study of T cell responses to AZD1222 COVID-19 vaccine. Clones were read by immunoSEQ multiplex PCR, and TCRdb kept only the in-frame ones, dropping some. The data contain around 76,000 clones, around 84% of them seen just once; the ten biggest clones take up approximately 9.8%. Specimen: peripheral blood, collected on day 0 of AZD1222 vaccination. The receptors were gathered from an adult in good health.

The rearrangement uses TRBV2 and TRBJ1-2; the match to TRBD1 covers 9 bases. Germline V gene data show CDR1 as SNHLY and CDR2 as FYNNEI. The CDR3 totals 13 residues. V dropped 5 bases and J dropped 9; count of bases not matched to a gene: 7. CDR3 sequence reads: CASSTGTGPRYTF. The CDR3 nucleotides read TGTGCCAGCAGTACCGGGACAGGGCCGCGCTACACCTTC.

The V gene is TRBV11-2, the J gene TRBJ2-3; no clear D. From germline, CDR1 is SGHAT and CDR2 FQNNGV. This CDR3 comprises 16 residues. The V and J ends lost 1 base and 0 bases respectively, with 11 bases between them. The CDR3 reads CASSLVLDGSTDTQYF. As DNA, the CDR3 is TGTGCCAGCAGCTTAGTGCTCGACGGAAGCACAGATACGCAGTATTTT.

This clone was found a few times. This chain uses TRBV27 with TRBJ2-5; 11 nucleotides match TRBD2. Germline V lookup: CDR1 MNHEY, CDR2 SMNVEV (reference sequence). This CDR3 spans 15 amino acids. Trimming took 4 bases from V and 5 from J; bases not matched to a gene: 6. CDR3 sequence reads: CASSSTSGGGETQYF. CDR3 nucleotide sequence: TGTGCCAGCAGTTCCACTAGCGGGGGAGGCGAGACCCAGTACTTC.

The CDR3 protein is CAWSVGTGSYEQYF. In nucleotides, the CDR3 is TGTGCCTGGAGTGTGGGGACAGGGTCCTACGAGCAGTACTTC. The J gene is TRBJ2-7, the V gene TRBV30, with TRBD1 identical over 9 bases. The CDR3 is made up of 14 amino acids. Germline V CDR1 and CDR2: GTSNPN, SVGIG (reference sequence). Losses at the gene ends were 0 bases for V and 1 base for J; bases not matched to a gene: 1.

This clone was recorded once. This chain links TRBV2 with TRBJ2-7; D call uncertain. Trimming took 11 bases from V and 6 from J, leaving 11 bases between them. The CDR3 is made up of 10 amino acids. CDR1 is SNHLY and CDR2 is FYNNEI in the germline V gene. CDR3 nucleotides: TGTGCCTCAACGGGTGGCGAGCAGTACTTC. Translating it yields CASTGGEQYF.

This chain joins TRBV19 and TRBJ2-7, with TRBD1 matching over 7 bases. Germline lookup yields CDR1 LNHDA and CDR2 SQIVND (reference sequence). With V trimmed by 7 bases and J by 2 bases, 11 bases remained unmatched. This CDR3 has 15 residues. This CDR3 reads CASNTPGTAPYEQYF. The CDR3 coding sequence is TGTGCCAGTAACACCCCCGGGACAGCACCCTACGAGCAGTACTTC.

This chain joins TRBV18 and TRBJ1-2; 7 nucleotides agree with TRBD1. The J segment lost 7 bases and the V segment lost 2 bases, leaving 4 bases of the junction unmatched. The V gene's germline CDR1 is KGHSH and CDR2 LQKENI. CDR3 length: 13 residues. The CDR3 coding sequence is TGTGCCAGCTCACCAACAGGGGTTGGTGGCTACACCTTC. It specifies CASSPTGVGGYTF.

The chain couples TRBV10-3 to TRBJ2-7; 10 bases map to TRBD1. Germline V gene data show CDR1 as ENHRY and CDR2 as SYGVKD. This CDR3 has 14 residues. J was trimmed by 5 bases and V by 9 bases; bases with no gene match: 10. This CDR3 reads CAITPGTGANEQYF. The CDR3 DNA is TGTGCCATTACCCCGGGGACAGGGGCCAACGAGCAGTACTTC.

This chain joins TRBV4-1 and TRBJ1-5; D is unresolved. Germline-derived CDR1 and CDR2 are MGHRA and YSYEKL. This CDR3 comprises 15 residues. Trimming shortened V by 3 bases and J by 0 bases, and 9 bases separated the two germline ends. The CDR3 here is CASSQGENSNQPQHF. CDR3 coding DNA: TGCGCCAGCAGCCAGGGAGAGAATAGCAATCAGCCCCAGCATTTT.

This chain joins TRBV24-1 and TRBJ2-7; D is ambiguous. Germline CDR1 reads KGHDR; CDR2 reads SFDVKD. There are 14 residues in the CDR3. V lost 3 bases, J lost 4 bases, and 12 bases lay in between. Written as DNA, the CDR3 is TGTGCCACCAGTGATACCCCCGCTGGATACGAGCAGTACTTC. This codes for CATSDTPAGYEQYF.

The chain employs TRBV6-2 or TRBV6-3 and TRBJ2-1; 9 bases agree with TRBD1. CDR1 is MNHEY, CDR2 SVGEGT, per germline. V lost 5 bases, J lost 7 bases, and 12 bases stayed unmatched. The CDR3 sequence is 16 residues long. The DNA of the CDR3 is TGTGCCAGCAGTGGATCCAGGGACAGGGTTGTAAATGAGCAGTTCTTC. Protein sequence: CASSGSRDRVVNEQFF.

J is TRBJ1-5 and V is TRBV7-8, with TRBD1 as a possible D gene (6 bases). The CDR3 is 14 amino acids. V lost 1 base to trimming and J lost 9 bases, with 13 bases between them. In germline, CDR1 is SGHVS, CDR2 FQNEAQ. CDR3 residues: CASSLVQGRAPQHF. The CDR3 DNA follows: TGTGCCAGCAGCTTAGTGCAGGGGCGGGCGCCCCAGCATTTT.

This chain uses TRBV18 with TRBJ2-7, with D possibly matching TRBD1 (5 bases). The CDR3 loop spans 16 amino acids. V shed 1 base and J shed 3 bases, with 16 bases lying between them. Germline V gives CDR1 KGHSH, CDR2 LQKENI. The CDR3, as DNA: TGTGCCAGCTCACCACTTGACAGCTACCTGATCTACGAGCAGTACTTC. As protein: CASSPLDSYLIYEQYF.

A single count supports this clone. The gene calls are TRBV5-1 and TRBJ2-7; the D gene is possibly TRBD2 (6 bases). The V end was cut by 5 bases, the J end by 4 bases, with 13 bases between. This CDR3 is built from 13 residues. Germline V CDR1 and CDR2: SGHRS, YFSETQ. The CDR3 sequence is CASRISRGYEQYF. In nucleotides, the CDR3 is TGCGCCAGCAGGATCTCTCGGGGGTACGAGCAGTACTTC. The complete variable domain, with remaining parts taken from reference TRBV5-1 and TRBJ2-7, reads KAGVTQTPRYLIKTRGQQVTLSCSPISGHRSVSWYQQTPGQGLQFLFEYFSETQRNKGNFPGRFSGRQFSNSRSEMNVSTLELGDSALYLCASRISRGYEQYFGPGTRLTVT.

Turning to this clone: The junction departs from the called germline gene at one end, perhaps through a read error. This CDR3 reads CTSNQGTGNNSPLHF. The CDR3, as DNA: TGTACCAGCAACCAAGGGACGGGGAATAATTCACCCCTCCACTTT. V and J are TRBV3-1 (or the pseudogene TRBV3-2) and TRBJ1-6; possible D gene TRBD1, 5 bases. The CDR3 is made up of 15 amino acids. Germline V gene lookup returns CDR1 LGHDT and CDR2 YNNKEL (reference sequence).

The J gene is TRBJ1-1, the V gene TRBV19, with unresolved D. The V gene's germline CDR1 is LNHDA and CDR2 SQIVND (reference sequence). V lost 3 bases and J lost 4, with 3 bases in between. The CDR3 is made up of 11 amino acids. The CDR3 protein is CASSMFTEAFF. The CDR3 DNA reads TGTGCCAGTAGTATGTTCACTGAAGCTTTCTTT. The variable domain in full, with the rest retrieved from reference TRBV19 and TRBJ1-1, is DGGITQSPKYLFRKEGQNVTLSCEQNLNHDAMYWYRQDPGQGLRLIYYSQIVNDFQKGDIAEGYSVSREKKESFPLTVTSAQKNPTAFYLCASSMFTEAFFGQGTRLTVV.

J is TRBJ2-1 and V is TRBV5-6; TRBD2 matches at 15 bases. V was pared by 4 bases and J by 0 bases, with 8 bases of the junction left unmatched. Germline V gene lookup returns CDR1 SGHDT and CDR2 YYEEEE. The CDR3 consists of 19 residues. CDR3 sequence (DNA): TGTGCCAGCAGCGCTGTCCCGGGACTAGCGGGGGGCTCCTACAATGAGCAGTTCTTC. The encoded protein is CASSAVPGLAGGSYNEQFF.

This clone was observed a few times. V gene TRBV6-4 combines with J gene TRBJ2-3; possible D gene TRBD2, 6 bases. Germline V lookup: CDR1 MRHNA, CDR2 SNTAGT. The length of the CDR3 is 15 residues. V lost 0 bases and J 6 bases, leaving 13 bases between the germline ends. For the CDR3, the DNA is TGTGCCAGCAGTGACTCGGGAAGTGCGGGGGATACGCAGTATTTT. Translated: CASSDSGSAGDTQYF.

This sequence joins TRBV10-2 and TRBJ1-6; 9 nucleotides match TRBD1. The CDR3 is 14 amino acids. J gave up 7 bases and V 8 bases, and 6 bases lay outside the gene matches. Germline assignment: CDR1 WSHSY and CDR2 SAAADI. The CDR3 protein is CASAPGQGNSPLHF. CDR3 sequence (DNA): TGCGCCAGCGCTCCGGGACAGGGCAATTCACCCCTCCACTTT.

This clone was observed at least ten times. This rearrangement joins TRBV27 to TRBJ1-1, with unresolved D. The V gene's germline CDR1 is MNHEY and CDR2 SMNVEV (reference sequence). Trimming shortened V by 3 bases and J by 3 bases, and 11 bases separated the two germline ends. The CDR3 sequence is 14 residues long. This CDR3 is CASSFTGTYTEAFF. The CDR3 DNA follows: TGTGCCAGCAGTTTCACGGGCACCTACACTGAAGCTTTCTTT.

The J gene is TRBJ1-4, the V gene TRBV5-1; D not resolved. This CDR3 has 14 amino acids. Deletions cut 6 bases from V and 4 bases from J, with 13 bases between. Per germline, CDR1 SGHRS and CDR2 YFSETQ. The CDR3: CASTLERFNEKLFF. The DNA for the CDR3 is TGCGCCAGCACATTGGAACGGTTTAATGAAAAACTGTTTTTT.

The sample holds a few counts of this clone. This sequence joins TRBV5-8 and TRBJ1-1; D might be TRBD1 (5 bases). Per the germline V gene, CDR1 is SGHTS and CDR2 is YDEGEE. V shed 2 bases and J shed 1 base, with 18 bases lying between them. CDR3 length equals 17 residues. CDR3 bases: TGTGCCAGCAGCTTTTATTTCTTGCGAGACAGGAACACTGAAGCTTTCTTT. It yields the protein CASSFYFLRDRNTEAFF. Supplemented by reference TRBV5-8 and TRBJ1-1, the full variable domain reads EAGVTQSPTHLIKTRGQQATLRCSPISGHTSVYWYQQALGLGLQFLLWYDEGEERNRGNFPPRFSGRQFPNYSSELNVNALELEDSALYLCASSFYFLRDRNTEAFFGQGTRLTVV.

This chain connects TRBV5-1 to TRBJ1-3; D remains ambiguous. Trimming removed 0 bases at V and 2 bases at J, with 6 bases between. CDR3 size: 14 residues. Per germline, CDR1 SGHRS and CDR2 YFSETQ. The CDR3 nucleotides are TGCGCCAGCAGCTTGGAAGGGACTGGAAACACCATATATTTT. This codes for CASSLEGTGNTIYF. Together with reference TRBV5-1 and TRBJ1-3, the CDR3 gives the full variable domain: KAGVTQTPRYLIKTRGQQVTLSCSPISGHRSVSWYQQTPGQGLQFLFEYFSETQRNKGNFPGRFSGRQFSNSRSEMNVSTLELGDSALYLCASSLEGTGNTIYFGEGSWLTVV.

This clone was detected a few times. This chain joins TRBV5-6 and TRBJ2-7; 9 nucleotides agree with TRBD1. CDR1 is SGHDT, CDR2 YYEEEE, per germline. Trimming at V came to 4 bases and at J to 3 bases, leaving 5 bases not matched to a gene. The CDR3 sequence is 14 residues long. CDR3 sequence reads: CASSDGTGLYEQYF. CDR3 DNA: TGTGCCAGCAGCGACGGGACAGGGCTCTACGAGCAGTACTTC.

This clone was counted a single time. The V gene is TRBV11-2, the J gene TRBJ2-7; 7 nucleotides match TRBD2. Germline V CDR1 and CDR2: SGHAT, FQNNGV. J was trimmed by 1 base and V by 4 bases; bases with no gene match: 10. This CDR3 region has 16 residues. The CDR3 loop is CASSSGGGGKSYEQYF. The DNA of the CDR3 is TGTGCCAGCAGCTCCGGTGGGGGGGGGAAGTCCTACGAGCAGTACTTC.

The chain links TRBV29-1 to TRBJ2-7; D remains unclear. Trimming took 4 bases from V and 3 from J, leaving 13 bases between them. This CDR3 is 13 amino acids long. CDR1 is SQVTM and CDR2 is ANQGSEA in the germline V gene. CDR3 region: CSVVPGERYEQYF. The CDR3 coding sequence is TGCAGCGTTGTGCCCGGTGAACGCTACGAGCAGTACTTC.

The J gene is TRBJ1-4, the V gene TRBV6-1; D ambiguous. The CDR3 is 14 amino acids. The ends were cut back, 3 bases at V and 4 bases at J, with 9 bases in the middle. Germline assignment: CDR1 MNHNS and CDR2 SASEGT. The DNA for the CDR3 is TGTGCCAGCAGTGATGCGGGGTTTAATGAAAAACTGTTTTTT. Translating gives CASSDAGFNEKLFF.